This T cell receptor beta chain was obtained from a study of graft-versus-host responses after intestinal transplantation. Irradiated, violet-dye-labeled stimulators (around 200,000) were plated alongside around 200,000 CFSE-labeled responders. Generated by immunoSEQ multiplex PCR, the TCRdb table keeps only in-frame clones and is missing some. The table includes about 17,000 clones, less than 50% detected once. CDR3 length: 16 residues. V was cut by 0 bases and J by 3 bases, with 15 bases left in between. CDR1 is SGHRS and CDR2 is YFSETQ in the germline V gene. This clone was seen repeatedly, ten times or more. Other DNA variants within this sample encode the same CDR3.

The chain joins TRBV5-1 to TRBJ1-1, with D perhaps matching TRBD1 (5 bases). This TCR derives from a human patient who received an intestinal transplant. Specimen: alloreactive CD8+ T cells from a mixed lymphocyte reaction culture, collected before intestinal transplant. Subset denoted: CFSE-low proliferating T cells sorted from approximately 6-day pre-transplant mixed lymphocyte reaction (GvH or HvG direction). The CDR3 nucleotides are TGCGCCAGCAGCTTGGGGACGGGACGGGGGGACACTGAAGCTTTCTTT. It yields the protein CASSLGTGRGDTEAFF.